The 4 T cell receptor beta chains given below trace back to one sample, sequenced in a study of blood T cells in healthy people across ages. PCR was performed a second time for roughly 7 to 11 cycles using a sample-barcoded 5' primer and a J-beta primer mix. TCRdb analysed the 5' RACE reads with MiXCR anew, one entry per CDR3 protein. The table lists about 1,500,000 distinct CDR3 sequences, about 28% of them singletons. The sequencing sample was made of blood. These receptors came from a woman in her twenties or thirties in good health.

This clonotype has a handful of counts. One base away lies a much larger clone, so this may be a sequencing read error. This chain uses TRBV6-2 or TRBV6-3 with TRBJ2-1, with 10 bases matching TRBD2. This CDR3 has 15 residues. The trim removed 6 bases at V and 6 bases at J, leaving 8 bases unmatched. Germline CDR1 MNHEY, CDR2 SVGEGT. This CDR3 reads CASSLPSGSPNEQFF. CDR3 sequence (DNA): TGTGCCAGCAGCCTCCCTAGCGGGAGTCCCAATGAGCAGTTCTTC.

The V and J genes are TRBV20-1 and TRBJ1-5, with 8 bases identical to TRBD1. This CDR3 has 14 amino acids. J gave up 3 bases and V 2 bases, and 3 bases lay outside the gene matches. Germline-derived CDR1 and CDR2 are DFQATT and SNEGSKA (reference sequence). The CDR3 DNA reads TGCAGTGCTAGACCGGGACAGGACAATCAGCCCCAGCATTTT. It translates to CSARPGQDNQPQHF.

The sample holds a few counts of this clonotype. The chain is built from TRBV29-1 and TRBJ1-2; D might be TRBD1 (5 bases). The CDR3 runs 12 residues. CDR1 SQVTM and CDR2 ANQGSEA come from the germline V gene. Deletions cut 4 bases from V and 3 bases from J, with 9 bases between. Written as DNA, the CDR3 is TGCAGCGTTGCCCGGGGGGACTATGGCTACACCTTC. The encoded protein is CSVARGDYGYTF.

This clonotype has more than one count but fewer than ten. The rearrangement links TRBV7-9 to TRBJ2-2; D might be TRBD1 or TRBD2, each matching 6 bases. The germline V gene has CDR1 SEHNR and CDR2 FQNEAQ (reference sequence). This CDR3 has 14 residues. The V end lost 2 bases, the J end lost 5 bases, and 9 bases lay between the germline ends. CDR3 region: CASSLTGRTGELFF. Here the CDR3 DNA reads TGTGCCAGCAGCTTAACAGGGAGGACCGGGGAGCTGTTTTTT.